This entry describes one T cell receptor (beta chain). What it recognizes is unknown. This sample was included in a study of blood T cells in healthy people across ages. Notes on the study in general: Both naive CD4+ cell counts and diversity were greater in long-lived donors than in aged donors.

A J-beta primer mix and a sample-barcoded 5' primer were used in a second PCR of roughly 7 to 12 cycles. TCRdb itself ran the 5' RACE reads through MiXCR, one entry per CDR3 protein. Among about 1,400,000 distinct CDR3 sequences, roughly 59% were seen once, and the ten largest hold 6.5% to 8.5%. Extraction of total RNA produced a minimum of 5.5 micrograms from each sample. Germline-derived CDR1 and CDR2 are SGHRS and YFSETQ. The CDR3 length is 14 residues. The V and J ends lost 3 bases and 6 bases, in that order; junction bases with no gene match: 8. The sequence derives from a man between 18 and 29 years old in good health. Material for sequencing was blood. This chain links TRBV5-1 with TRBJ1-2; 7 bases match TRBD1. As DNA, the CDR3 is TGCGCCAGCAGCTATCTGACAGGGATGGATGGCTACACCTTC. This translates into CASSYLTGMDGYTF.